This T cell receptor beta chain came from a study of T cell responses to AZD1222 COVID-19 vaccine. Study outcomes and limitations: A mostly white British donor set with more females was recruited, and clonal diversity was possibly underestimated. Mapped onto spike, vaccine-associated CD4 TCRs spanned it and were dominant at 160-218 and 743-854. Close to half of spike-specific TCRs reportedly recognize unmutated variant regions.

Concerning this clone: Antigen unknown.

Second-dose groups at about 4 or about 12 weeks were pooled. The table came from immunoSEQ multiplex PCR; TCRdb's copy has only in-frame clones and leaves some out. The data contain 150,000 to 200,000 clones, about 91% of them singletons. Germline CDR1 is MNHEY and CDR2 is SVGAGI. The V gene lost 2 bases and the J gene lost 16 bases, with 15 bases spanning the gap. There are 12 residues in the CDR3. This specimen was peripheral blood, taken 28 days after the second AZD1222 dose. The rearrangement uses TRBV6-5 and TRBJ2-1, with a weak D call TRBD1 (6 bases). This clonotype was obtained from an adult who received the AZD1222 COVID-19 vaccine. The CDR3 bases are TGTGCCAGCAGTTACGCGCAGGGGTCCCTTTTCTTC. This encodes CASSYAQGSLFF.